The 21 T cell receptor beta chains in this list originate from one sample, sequenced in a study of Tregs in tolerant kidney transplant recipients. Assay: immunoSEQ multiplex PCR; the TCRdb copy retains only in-frame clones and omits some. Recorded for this sample: about 23,000 clones. The nonmyeloablative bone marrow transplants came from related graft donors, with transient mixed chimerism. The sample was CD4+ T cells from blood (PBMCs), taken 6 months after the transplant. The source is a human patient who received a combined kidney and bone marrow transplant. Some of the T cells might come from the graft donor.

With regard to this clone: Read sequence stops 3 residues before the CDR3 end, and the germline J gene provides the missing end. The chain is built from TRBV2 and TRBJ1-5, with 10 bases that match TRBD1. Germline CDR1 reads SNHLY; CDR2 reads FYNNEI. This CDR3 region has 15 residues. V lost 3 bases, J lost 7 bases, and 6 bases stayed unmatched. The sequenced CDR3 bases are TGTGCCAGCAGTGACAGTCGGACAGGGGGGCAGCCC. Its translation is CASSDSRTGGQP. The CDR3 in its entirety is CASSDSRTGGQPQHF. The full variable domain, rest sourced from reference TRBV2 and TRBJ1-5, is EPEVTQTPSHQVTQMGQEVILRCVPISNHLYFYWYRQILGQKVEFLVSFYNNEISEKSEIFDDQFSVERPDGSNFTLKIRSTKLEDSAMYFCASSDSRTGGQPQHFGDGTRLSIL.

Points on this clone: The read gets to within 3 residues of the CDR3 end, and the germline J gene fills in the rest. V gene TRBV20-1 combines with J gene TRBJ2-1; 11 bases are shared with TRBD1. The CDR3 is 14 residues long. With 8 bases clipped from V and 8 bases from J, the junction kept 11 bases outside the gene matches. Per the germline V gene, CDR1 is DFQATT and CDR2 is SNEGSKA (reference sequence). CDR3 in amino acids: CSSHTDRGPYEQFF. The covered CDR3 bases are TGCAGTTCACACACGGACAGGGGGCCTTATGAG.

A remark on this clone: The read finishes 3 residues shy of the CDR3 end, and the germline J gene is used to complete it. J is TRBJ2-7 and V is TRBV18; no firm D call. The V gene's germline CDR1 is KGHSH and CDR2 LQKENI. CDR3 length: 13 amino acids. Trimming took off 0 bases at V and 3 bases at J, with 6 bases between the two ends. CDR3 region: CASSPPAGYEQYF. CDR3 bases read: TGTGCCAGCTCACCACCGGCAGGCTACGAG.

A note on this clone: The read comes to an end 3 residues before the CDR3 does, leaving the germline J gene to fill in the end. The genes are TRBV10-1 and TRBJ2-7, with 10 bases aligning to TRBD2. Germline-derived CDR1 and CDR2 are WNHNN and SYGVQD (reference sequence). J was trimmed by 0 bases and V by 6 bases; bases with no gene match: 8. The CDR3 is 16 residues long. The CDR3: CASRFNSGGSSYEQYF. The sequenced CDR3 bases are TGCGCCAGCAGATTTAATAGCGGGGGGTCCTCCTACGAG.

Regarding this clone: The sequenced fragment ends 3 residues before the CDR3 boundary, so the rest is inferred from the germline J gene. The chain joins TRBV5-6 to TRBJ2-1, with D perhaps matching TRBD1 (5 bases). V was clipped by 4 bases and J by 0 bases, with 11 bases between them. This CDR3 is 15 amino acids long. Germline V CDR1 and CDR2: SGHDT, YYEEEE. The chain's CDR3 is CASSLQGSSYNEQFF. CDR3 bases read: TGTGCCAGCAGCCTGCAGGGTAGCTCCTACAATGAG.

The CDR3 spells CASILRRGPSYEQYF. CDR3 DNA, as far as it was read: TGTGCCAGCATCTTGCGCAGGGGGCCTTCCTACGAG. This chain connects TRBV2 to TRBJ2-7; 8 nucleotides agree with TRBD1. The read halts 3 residues ahead of the CDR3 end, with the missing end drawn from the germline J gene. CDR1 SNHLY and CDR2 FYNNEI come from the germline V gene. J was trimmed by 1 base and V by 7 bases; bases with no gene match: 9. This CDR3 has 15 amino acids.

A word on this clone: Sequencing ends 3 residues short of the CDR3 end; the germline J gene provides the rest. The chain uses TRBV5-1 and TRBJ2-7; 10 bases map to TRBD1. Germline V gene sequence: CDR1 SGHRS, CDR2 YFSETQ. The CDR3 spans 15 residues. Unmatched junction bases numbered 6, after V lost 3 bases and J lost 3 bases. The sequenced CDR3 bases are TGCGCCAGCAGCTCCCCCGGGACAGGGGTCTACGAG. It codes for CASSSPGTGVYE. The whole CDR3 reads CASSSPGTGVYEQYF.

Remarks on this clone: The read gets to within 3 residues of the CDR3 end, and the germline J gene fills in the rest. V is TRBV19 and J is TRBJ2-6, with a possible D match to TRBD2 (6 bases). This CDR3 is built from 20 residues. With 5 bases removed from V and 3 bases from J, the gap between germline ends came to 26 bases. Germline CDR1 LNHDA, CDR2 SQIVND (reference sequence). CDR3 residues: CASSLPAGISEGFGANVLTF. The part of the CDR3 DNA that was read is TGTGCCAGTAGTCTCCCGGCCGGGATCTCGGAGGGGTTTGGGGCCAACGTC. The entire variable domain, with the rest obtained from reference TRBV19 and TRBJ2-6, is as follows: DGGITQSPKYLFRKEGQNVTLSCEQNLNHDAMYWYRQDPGQGLRLIYYSQIVNDFQKGDIAEGYSVSREKKESFPLTVTSAQKNPTAFYLCASSLPAGISEGFGANVLTFGAGSRLTVL.

The part of the CDR3 DNA that was read is TGTGCCAGCAGCCCCCTGTCACGGTACAATGAG. Protein product: CASSPLSRYNE. The full CDR3 is CASSPLSRYNEQFF. The rearrangement joins TRBV7-2 to TRBJ2-1; D is unclear. Read coverage stops 3 residues before the CDR3 terminus; the germline J gene supplies the remainder. V lost 5 bases and J 4 bases, leaving 12 bases between the germline ends. From germline, CDR1 is SGHTA and CDR2 FQGNSA. The length of the CDR3 is 14 residues.

Of note for this clone: The read terminates 3 residues before the CDR3 end, so the remaining end is supplied by the germline J gene. This chain uses TRBV10-2 with TRBJ2-7, with 9 nucleotides matching TRBD2. The CDR3 has 13 residues. Germline CDR1 reads WSHSY; CDR2 reads SAAADI. Trimming at V came to 6 bases and at J to 2 bases, leaving 2 bases not matched to a gene. The CDR3 DNA, read in part, is TGCGCCAGCAGCAGGACTAGCGCCTACGAG. Encoded protein: CASSRTSAYE. The complete CDR3 protein is CASSRTSAYEQYF.

On this clone itself: Coverage ceases 3 residues before the CDR3 finishes, and the germline J gene fills in the end. V usage is TRBV6-4 and J usage is TRBJ2-5; possible D gene TRBD1, 5 bases. The CDR3 is made up of 13 amino acids. V was cut by 6 bases and J by 5 bases, with 13 bases left in between. Germline V gene lookup returns CDR1 MRHNA and CDR2 SNTAGT. Incomplete CDR3 DNA: TGTGCCAGCAGAAACAGGCCCGGGGAGACC. Its translation is CASRNRPGET. The CDR3 in full is CASRNRPGETQYF.

For this clone: With the read ending 3 residues before the CDR3 end, the germline J gene is used to fill in that end. The chain recombines TRBV2 with TRBJ2-1; 8 bases are shared with TRBD2. This CDR3 region has 14 residues. CDR1 and CDR2 from the germline V gene are SNHLY and FYNNEI. The trim removed 7 bases at V and 9 bases at J, leaving 11 bases unmatched. The CDR3 bases that were read are TGTGCCAGCATCCGCCGGGGGGGCCGGGGTGAG. Amino acids: CASIRRGGRGE. The entire CDR3 protein is CASIRRGGRGEQFF.

As to this clone: The read halts 3 residues ahead of the CDR3 end, with the missing end drawn from the germline J gene. The chain uses TRBV19 and TRBJ2-6, with TRBD1 identical over 9 bases. The germline V gene encodes CDR1 LNHDA and CDR2 SQIVND (reference sequence). The J segment lost 0 bases and the V segment lost 4 bases, leaving 7 bases of the junction unmatched. The CDR3 spans 18 residues. The CDR3 bases that were read are TGTGCCAGTAGTACTCAGACAGGGGGATACTCTGGGGCCAACGTC. Protein sequence: CASSTQTGGYSGANV. The whole CDR3 region reads CASSTQTGGYSGANVLTF. The entire variable domain, with the rest obtained from reference TRBV19 and TRBJ2-6, is as follows: DGGITQSPKYLFRKEGQNVTLSCEQNLNHDAMYWYRQDPGQGLRLIYYSQIVNDFQKGDIAEGYSVSREKKESFPLTVTSAQKNPTAFYLCASSTQTGGYSGANVLTFGAGSRLTVL.

About this clone: The CDR3 is cut off 3 residues early in the read; its end comes from the germline J gene. V and J are TRBV5-6 and TRBJ2-3; 7 positions match TRBD2. Trimming at V came to 3 bases and at J to 5 bases, leaving 3 bases not matched to a gene. This CDR3 contains 13 residues. Germline CDR1 SGHDT, CDR2 YYEEEE. CDR3 region: CASSSAGRDTQYF. CDR3 bases read: TGTGCCAGCAGCTCAGCGGGGAGAGATACG.

In the case of this clone: With the read ending 3 residues before the CDR3 end, the germline J gene is used to fill in that end. V is TRBV6-2 or TRBV6-3 and J is TRBJ2-2, with 8 bases fitting TRBD1. This CDR3 has 15 amino acids. Trimming at V came to 2 bases and at J to 6 bases, leaving 5 bases not matched to a gene. Germline CDR1 is MNHEY and CDR2 is SVGEGT. Partial CDR3 DNA: TGTGCCAGCAGTTACCGCTTACAGGGGGCCGGGGAG. As protein: CASSYRLQGAGE. The full CDR3 reads CASSYRLQGAGELFF.

About this clone: The read ends 3 residues before the CDR3 terminus; that terminus is restored from the germline J gene. The rearrangement uses TRBV11-2 and TRBJ2-3, with D perhaps matching TRBD1 (5 bases). The CDR3 sequence is 14 residues long. Per germline, CDR1 SGHAT and CDR2 FQNNGV. V lost 6 bases and J lost 6, with 16 bases in between. The CDR3 bases that were read are TGTGCCAGCAGACCTTTGGCCAGGGCTGATACG. Amino acid sequence: CASRPLARADT. The whole CDR3 is CASRPLARADTQYF. Complete variable domain (other parts from reference TRBV11-2 and TRBJ2-3): EAGVAQSPRYKIIEKRQSVAFWCNPISGHATLYWYQQILGQGPKLLIQFQNNGVVDDSQLPKDRFSAERLKGVDSTLKIQPAKLEDSAVYLCASRPLARADTQYFGPGTRLTVL.

CDR3 bases read: TGTGCCAGCAGCTTAGGAGGGGTTATTGGCGAG. Translation gives CASSLGGVIGE. The whole CDR3 is CASSLGGVIGEQYF. The rearrangement uses TRBV7-2 and TRBJ2-7; TRBD1 or TRBD2 may be the D gene (5 bases each). The sequenced fragment ends 3 residues before the CDR3 boundary, so the rest is inferred from the germline J gene. Trimming removed 1 base from V and 6 bases from J, with 13 bases in between. Germline V gives CDR1 SGHTA, CDR2 FQGNSA. CDR3 size: 14 residues.

Worth noting for this clone: With the read ending 3 residues before the CDR3 end, the germline J gene is used to fill in that end. V usage is TRBV30 and J usage is TRBJ1-2, with a tentative D call TRBD1 (6 bases). The CDR3 loop spans 13 amino acids. Trimming shortened V by 1 base and J by 5 bases, and 11 bases separated the two germline ends. Germline V lookup: CDR1 GTSNPN, CDR2 SVGIG (reference sequence). Partial CDR3 DNA: TGTGCCTGGAGTGGCGGGACAAAGTATGGC. The encoded protein is CAWSGGTKYG. The whole CDR3 protein reads CAWSGGTKYGYTF.

Comments on this clone: The read is 3 residues too short to cover the CDR3 end, so that end is filled in from the germline J gene. The chain is built from TRBV5-1 and TRBJ2-3; perhaps D is TRBD1 or TRBD2 (6 bases each). Trimming stripped 0 bases from V and 6 bases from J, with 11 bases between. There are 14 residues in the CDR3. From germline, CDR1 is SGHRS and CDR2 YFSETQ. CDR3: CASSLGQGRDTQYF. CDR3 DNA (partial): TGCGCCAGCAGCTTGGGGCAGGGGAGGGATACG.

In regard to this clone: The CDR3 end falls 3 residues outside the read, so it is completed with the germline J gene. V gene TRBV5-1 combines with J gene TRBJ1-2, with 8 positions matching TRBD1. The CDR3 sequence is 14 residues long. CDR1 and CDR2 (germline): SGHRS, YFSETQ. CDR3 sequence reads: CASSLFGQGEGYTF. The sequenced part of the CDR3 DNA is TGCGCCAGCAGCTTGTTCGGACAGGGAGAAGGC.

Worth noting for this clone: With the read ending 3 residues before the CDR3 end, the germline J gene is used to fill in that end. This chain links TRBV5-1 with TRBJ2-5, with D tentatively TRBD1 (6 bases). This CDR3 is built from 14 residues. V was shortened by 3 bases and J by 1 base, with 10 bases between the two germline ends. Germline V lookup: CDR1 SGHRS, CDR2 YFSETQ. The CDR3 sequence is CASSSQGRQETQYF. The sequenced part of the CDR3 DNA is TGCGCCAGCAGCTCACAGGGTCGCCAAGAGACC.